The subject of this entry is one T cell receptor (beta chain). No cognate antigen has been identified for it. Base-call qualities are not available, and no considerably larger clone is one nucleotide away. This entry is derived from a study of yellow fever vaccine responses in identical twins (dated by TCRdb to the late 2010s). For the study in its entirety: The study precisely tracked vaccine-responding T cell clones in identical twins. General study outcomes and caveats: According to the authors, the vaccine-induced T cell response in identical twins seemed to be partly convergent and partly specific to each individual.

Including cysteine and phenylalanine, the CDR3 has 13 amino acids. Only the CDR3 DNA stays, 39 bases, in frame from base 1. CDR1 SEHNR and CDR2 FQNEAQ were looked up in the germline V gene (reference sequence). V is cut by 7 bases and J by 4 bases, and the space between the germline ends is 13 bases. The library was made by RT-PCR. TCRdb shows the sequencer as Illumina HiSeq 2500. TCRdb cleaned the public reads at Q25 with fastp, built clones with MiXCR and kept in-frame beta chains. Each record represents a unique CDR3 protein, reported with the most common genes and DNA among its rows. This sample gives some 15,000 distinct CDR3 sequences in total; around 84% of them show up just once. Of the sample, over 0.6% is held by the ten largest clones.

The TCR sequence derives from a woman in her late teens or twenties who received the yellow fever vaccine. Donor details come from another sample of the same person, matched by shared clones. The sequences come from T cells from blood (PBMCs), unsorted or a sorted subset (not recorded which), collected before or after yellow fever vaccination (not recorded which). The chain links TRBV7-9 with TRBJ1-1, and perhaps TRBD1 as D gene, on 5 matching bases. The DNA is TGTGCCAGCACCTTCGGGGGTCCCACTGAAGCTTTCTTT. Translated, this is CASTFGGPTEAFF.